The next 16 T cell receptor beta chains were all read from a single sample in a study. TCRdb redid the calling of the 5' RACE reads with MiXCR, one entry per CDR3 protein. This table holds about 43,000 distinct CDR3 sequences, 22% found once. Tregs were sorted as CD4+CD25+CD127-/low cells. The sequencing input was Tregs sorted from a lymph node. These TCRs come from a female donor with breast cancer.

This clonotype was counted a few times. V gene TRBV7-9 combines with J gene TRBJ2-7, with 8 bases fitting TRBD1. Unmatched junction bases numbered 3, after V lost 2 bases and J lost 0 bases. Germline V gene data show CDR1 as SEHNR and CDR2 as FQNEAQ (reference sequence). This CDR3 is 15 amino acids long. The CDR3 region is CASSLSRGRSYEQYF. The CDR3 DNA reads as TGTGCCAGCAGCTTATCCAGGGGGCGCTCCTACGAGCAGTACTTC. Full variable domain (missing parts from reference TRBV7-9 and TRBJ2-7): DTGVSQNPRHKITKRGQNVTFRCDPISEHNRLYWYRQTLGQGPEFLTYFQNEAQLEKSRLLSDRFSAERPKGSFSTLEIQRTEQGDSAMYLCASSLSRGRSYEQYFGPGTRLTVT.

This clonotype was observed many times. The chain links TRBV6-5 to TRBJ2-3; D is ambiguous. CDR1 is MNHEY and CDR2 is SVGAGI in the germline V gene. The CDR3 is made up of 11 amino acids. V lost 2 bases to trimming and J lost 8 bases, with 5 bases between them. The CDR3 coding sequence is TGTGCCAGCAGTTACGAAGCTACGCAGTATTTT. It codes for CASSYEATQYF.

This clonotype was picked up a small number of times. This chain links TRBV5-1 with TRBJ2-1; tentatively, D is TRBD1 or TRBD2 (5 bases each). CDR1 and CDR2 from the germline V gene are SGHRS and YFSETQ. Trimming stripped 0 bases from V and 7 bases from J, with 20 bases between. The CDR3 loop spans 17 amino acids. The CDR3 DNA reads as TGCGCCAGCAGCTTGGGGGGGAAGAGGACCTTACGGAATGAGCAGTTCTTC. Translating it yields CASSLGGKRTLRNEQFF.

This clonotype was seen just once. The V and J genes are TRBV6-2 or TRBV6-3 and TRBJ2-7, with 8 bases matching TRBD1. Germline values: CDR1 MNHEY, CDR2 SVGEGT. The J segment lost 4 bases and the V segment lost 5 bases, leaving 4 bases of the junction unmatched. The CDR3 has 13 residues. CDR3 sequence reads: CASSRTGRYEQYF. The CDR3, as DNA: TGTGCCAGCAGTCGGACAGGGCGGTACGAGCAGTACTTC.

This clonotype has at least ten counts. V usage is TRBV4-1 and J usage is TRBJ2-1; D gene unclear. This CDR3 comprises 11 residues. Trimming stripped 0 bases from V and 10 bases from J, with 4 bases between. Germline lookup yields CDR1 MGHRA and CDR2 YSYEKL. The CDR3 region is CASSQEKEQFF. The CDR3 coding sequence is TGCGCCAGCAGCCAAGAAAAGGAGCAGTTCTTC.

This clonotype was seen only once. The chain couples TRBV5-1 to TRBJ2-7; 8 bases align to TRBD1. The CDR3 length is 14 residues. CDR1 is SGHRS and CDR2 is YFSETQ in the germline V gene. V dropped 4 bases and J dropped 3; count of bases not matched to a gene: 6. CDR3 coding DNA: TGCGCCAGCAGCCCCAGGACAGGGAACTACGAGCAGTACTTC. Its protein product is CASSPRTGNYEQYF.

The V and J genes are TRBV7-8 and TRBJ2-7, with D perhaps TRBD2 (5 bases). CDR1 and CDR2 from the germline V gene are SGHVS and FQNEAQ. The CDR3 has 13 residues. Trimming shortened V by 2 bases and J by 7 bases, and 12 bases separated the two germline ends. This CDR3 reads CASSLQGSLEQYF. CDR3 in DNA: TGTGCCAGCAGCTTACAAGGGAGCCTAGAGCAGTACTTC.

This clonotype has ten or more counts. This chain uses TRBV6-1 with TRBJ1-3; a possible D gene is TRBD1 (6 bases). This CDR3 has 16 amino acids. The V end lost 4 bases, the J end lost 2 bases, and 15 bases lay between the germline ends. Germline assignment: CDR1 MNHNS and CDR2 SASEGT. Written as DNA, the CDR3 is TGTGCCAGCAGTGGTGGATGGACAGCAGCTGGAAACACCATATATTTT. Protein product: CASSGGWTAAGNTIYF.

This clonotype has only a few counts. J is TRBJ2-5 and V is TRBV7-9; D unclear. The CDR3 covers 14 residues. CDR1 SEHNR and CDR2 FQNEAQ come from the germline V gene (reference sequence). Deletions cut 5 bases from V and 1 base from J, with 11 bases between. CDR3 nucleotides: TGTGCCAGCAGCCCGGGCCGGATCCAAGAGACCCAGTACTTC. It specifies CASSPGRIQETQYF. Filled out from reference TRBV7-9 and TRBJ2-5, the complete variable domain reads DTGVSQNPRHKITKRGQNVTFRCDPISEHNRLYWYRQTLGQGPEFLTYFQNEAQLEKSRLLSDRFSAERPKGSFSTLEIQRTEQGDSAMYLCASSPGRIQETQYFGPGTRLLVL.

This clonotype is medium-sized by share. The gene calls are TRBV5-1 and TRBJ2-7; weak D call: TRBD1 (5 bases). Trimming pared 1 base from V and 0 bases from J, leaving 8 bases between. The germline V gene encodes CDR1 SGHRS and CDR2 YFSETQ. This CDR3 region has 14 residues. For the CDR3, the DNA is TGCGCCAGCAGCTTGTTGACAGACTCCTACGAGCAGTACTTC. Translated: CASSLLTDSYEQYF.

This sequence joins TRBV12-3 or TRBV12-4 and TRBJ1-1, with D possibly matching TRBD2 (6 bases). The J call may be mistaken, given a closer DNA end match to TRBJ2-2. The CDR3 has 16 amino acids. The CDR3 nucleotides are TGTGCCAGCAGTTTTCACCAGGGACTGAACACCGGGGAGCTGTTTTTT. Its protein is CASSFHQGLNTGELFF.

This clonotype came up many times. V is TRBV5-1 and J is TRBJ1-1; D is uncertain. CDR1 SGHRS and CDR2 YFSETQ come from the germline V gene. V shed 4 bases and J shed 4 bases, with 11 bases lying between them. The CDR3 covers 13 residues. This chain's CDR3 is CASSETQRTEAFF. The CDR3 nucleotides read TGCGCCAGCAGCGAGACTCAGCGCACTGAAGCTTTCTTT.

This clonotype was observed a handful of times. The genes are TRBV6-4 and TRBJ1-3, with D unclear. The CDR3 contains 11 residues. CDR1 is MRHNA, CDR2 SNTAGT, per germline. The germline V and J ends were trimmed by 3 bases and 9 bases, with 6 bases remaining between them. The CDR3 region has the DNA TGTGCCAGCAGTGAGTGGGGCACCATATATTTT. It translates to CASSEWGTIYF.

This clonotype was counted a few times. This likely comes from a read error, as the CDR3 has no conserved phenylalanine or tryptophan at its end. The CDR3 region has the DNA TGTGCCTGGAGTGTAATGCCGGGGGGCTATCGGGCGAACACTGAAGCTTTCGTT. Translation: CAWSVMPGGYRANTEAFV. The chain carries TRBV30 and TRBJ1-1, with D maybe TRBD1 (6 bases). V lost 0 bases to trimming and J lost 1 base, with 21 bases between them. The CDR3 has 18 amino acids. Germline CDR1 and CDR2: GTSNPN and SVGIG (reference sequence).

A few counts support this clonotype. The chain employs TRBV5-1 and TRBJ2-7; possibly TRBD1 for D (5 bases). V lost 4 bases to trimming and J lost 3 bases, with 11 bases between them. This CDR3 contains 13 residues. Per the germline V gene, CDR1 is SGHRS and CDR2 is YFSETQ. The chain's CDR3 is CASSGAGVYEQYF. The DNA of the CDR3 is TGCGCCAGCAGCGGGGCAGGTGTCTACGAGCAGTACTTC.

This rearrangement joins TRBV15 to TRBJ2-3, with D perhaps matching TRBD2 (6 bases). CDR1 is LNHNV, CDR2 YYDKDF, per germline (reference sequence). The CDR3 is 20 residues long. V dropped 4 bases and J dropped 7 bases, with 33 bases sitting between them. The CDR3 DNA follows: TGTGCCACCAGCACCGGGAGACAGATGAAGTCAGACCCCCAGATAAATACGCAGTATTTT. Protein product: CATSTGRQMKSDPQINTQYF.